What follows describes a single T cell receptor beta chain. In the original processing: Nucleated cell counts were estimated from reference gene primer amplification. The repertoire was sequenced with immunoSEQ multiplex PCR; TCRdb's copy has only in-frame clones and lacks some. The DNA gave D and trimming, while V, J and clone size come from that table. The table includes hundreds of thousands of clones, roughly 87% detected once. The data were obtained in a study of blood T cell repertoires in COVID-19. Overall study: The United States, Italy and Spain were the sources of the acute and convalescent COVID-19 samples. The analysed material was cDNA or gDNA that came from T cells, B-cell-depleted T cells, or PBMCs.

CDR1 WNHNN and CDR2 SYGVQD come from the germline V gene (reference sequence). Losses at the gene ends were 7 bases for V and 3 bases for J; bases not matched to a gene: 11. This CDR3 contains 15 residues. The specimen was peripheral blood. The sequence derives from a woman in her 30s with acute or convalescent COVID-19. J is TRBJ2-5 and V is TRBV10-1, with 7 bases lining up with TRBD1. CDR3 residues: CASTENRDREETQYF. In DNA form, the CDR3 reads TGCGCCAGCACCGAGAACCGGGACAGAGAAGAGACCCAGTACTTC.